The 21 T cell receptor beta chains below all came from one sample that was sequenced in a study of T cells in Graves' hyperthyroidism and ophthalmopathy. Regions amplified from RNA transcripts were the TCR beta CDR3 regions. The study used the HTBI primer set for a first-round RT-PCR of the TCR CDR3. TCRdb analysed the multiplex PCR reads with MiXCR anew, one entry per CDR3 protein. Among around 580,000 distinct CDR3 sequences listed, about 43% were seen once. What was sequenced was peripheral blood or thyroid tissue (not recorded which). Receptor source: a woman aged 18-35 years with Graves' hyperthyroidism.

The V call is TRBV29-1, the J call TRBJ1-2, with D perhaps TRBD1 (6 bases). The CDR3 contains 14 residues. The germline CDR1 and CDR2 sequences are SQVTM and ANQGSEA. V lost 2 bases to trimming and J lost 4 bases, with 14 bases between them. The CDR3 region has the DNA TGCAGCGTTGAATTGCGGGGGCGGAGCTATGGCTACACCTTC. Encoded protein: CSVELRGRSYGYTF.

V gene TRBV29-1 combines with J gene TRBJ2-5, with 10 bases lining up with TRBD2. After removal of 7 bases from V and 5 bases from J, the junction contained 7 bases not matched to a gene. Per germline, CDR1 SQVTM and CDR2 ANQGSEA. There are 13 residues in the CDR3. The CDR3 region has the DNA TGCAGCGGAGGACTAGCGGCCCTGGAGACCCAGTACTTC. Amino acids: CSGGLAALETQYF.

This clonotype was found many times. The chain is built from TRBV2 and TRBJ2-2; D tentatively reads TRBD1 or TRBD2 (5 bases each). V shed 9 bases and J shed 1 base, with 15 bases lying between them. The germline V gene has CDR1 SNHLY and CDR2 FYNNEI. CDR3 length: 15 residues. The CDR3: CASEGLGGNTGELFF. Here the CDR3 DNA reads TGTGCCAGTGAGGGGCTAGGAGGGAACACCGGGGAGCTGTTTTTT.

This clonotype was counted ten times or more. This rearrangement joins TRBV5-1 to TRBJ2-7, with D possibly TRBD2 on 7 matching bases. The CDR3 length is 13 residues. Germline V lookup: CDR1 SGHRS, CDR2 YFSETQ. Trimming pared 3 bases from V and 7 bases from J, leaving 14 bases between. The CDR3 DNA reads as TGCGCCAGCAGCTCCCGGGGGGCTCGGGAGCAGTACTTC. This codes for CASSSRGAREQYF.

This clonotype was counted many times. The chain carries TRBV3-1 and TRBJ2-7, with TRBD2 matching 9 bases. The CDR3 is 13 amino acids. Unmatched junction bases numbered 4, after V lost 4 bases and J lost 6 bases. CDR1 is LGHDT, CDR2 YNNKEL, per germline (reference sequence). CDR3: CASSLGLAFEQYF. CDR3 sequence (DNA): TGTGCCAGCAGCCTGGGACTAGCCTTCGAGCAGTACTTC.

The CDR3 is CASSPPGLAGPRYEQYF. The CDR3 DNA reads TGTGCCAGCTCACCACCGGGACTAGCGGGACCCCGCTACGAGCAGTACTTC. This rearrangement joins TRBV18 to TRBJ2-7; TRBD2 matches 13 bases. Losses at the gene ends were 0 bases for V and 3 bases for J; bases not matched to a gene: 5. The CDR3 covers 17 residues. In germline, CDR1 is KGHSH, CDR2 LQKENI.

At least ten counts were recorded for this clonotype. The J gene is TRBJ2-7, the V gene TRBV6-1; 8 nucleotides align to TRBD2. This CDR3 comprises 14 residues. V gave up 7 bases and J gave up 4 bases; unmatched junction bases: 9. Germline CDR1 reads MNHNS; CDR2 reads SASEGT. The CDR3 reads CASTRRGLEYEQYF. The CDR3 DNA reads TGTGCCAGCACCAGACGGGGACTAGAGTACGAGCAGTACTTC.

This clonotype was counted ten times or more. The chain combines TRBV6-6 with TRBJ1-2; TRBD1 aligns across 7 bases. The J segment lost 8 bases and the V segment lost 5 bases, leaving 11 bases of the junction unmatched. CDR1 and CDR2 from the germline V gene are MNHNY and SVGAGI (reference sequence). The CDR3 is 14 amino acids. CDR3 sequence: CASSLIDRVGGYTF. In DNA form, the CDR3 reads TGTGCCAGCAGTCTTATTGACAGGGTAGGAGGCTACACCTTC.

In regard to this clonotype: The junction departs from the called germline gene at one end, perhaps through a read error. CDR3 protein: CSTRGGTSGSYEQYF. The CDR3 region has the DNA TGCAGTACTAGAGGCGGGACTAGCGGGAGTTACGAGCAGTACTTC. This chain links TRBV20-1 with TRBJ2-7, with 14 nucleotides matching TRBD2. Germline values: CDR1 DFQATT, CDR2 SNEGSKA (reference sequence). This CDR3 comprises 15 residues.

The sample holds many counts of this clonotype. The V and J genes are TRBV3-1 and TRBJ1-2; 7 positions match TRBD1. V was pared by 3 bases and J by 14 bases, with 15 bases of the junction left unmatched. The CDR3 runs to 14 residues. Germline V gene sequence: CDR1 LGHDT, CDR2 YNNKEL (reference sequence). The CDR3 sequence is CASSQADRVPGRTF. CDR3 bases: TGTGCCAGCAGCCAGGCCGACAGGGTGCCCGGGAGGACCTTC. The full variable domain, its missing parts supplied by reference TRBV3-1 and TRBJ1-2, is DTAVSQTPKYLVTQMGNDKSIKCEQNLGHDTMYWYKQDSKKFLKIMFSYNNKELIINETVPNRFSPKSPDKAHLNLHINSLELGDSAVYFCASSQADRVPGRTFGSGTRLTVV.

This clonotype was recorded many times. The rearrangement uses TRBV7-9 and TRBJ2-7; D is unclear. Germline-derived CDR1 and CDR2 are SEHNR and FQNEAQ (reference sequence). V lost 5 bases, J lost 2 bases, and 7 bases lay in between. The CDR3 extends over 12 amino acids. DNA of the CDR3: TGTGCCAGCAGCCTTCTCACCTACGAGCAGTACTTC. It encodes CASSLLTYEQYF. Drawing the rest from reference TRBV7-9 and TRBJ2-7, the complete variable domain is DTGVSQNPRHKITKRGQNVTFRCDPISEHNRLYWYRQTLGQGPEFLTYFQNEAQLEKSRLLSDRFSAERPKGSFSTLEIQRTEQGDSAMYLCASSLLTYEQYFGPGTRLTVT.

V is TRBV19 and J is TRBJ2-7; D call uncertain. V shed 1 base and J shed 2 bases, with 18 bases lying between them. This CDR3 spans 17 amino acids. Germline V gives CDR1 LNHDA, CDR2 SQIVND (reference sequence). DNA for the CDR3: TGTGCCAGTAGTATAGCCCAGGATGGCGTATCGACCTACGAGCAGTACTTC. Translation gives CASSIAQDGVSTYEQYF.

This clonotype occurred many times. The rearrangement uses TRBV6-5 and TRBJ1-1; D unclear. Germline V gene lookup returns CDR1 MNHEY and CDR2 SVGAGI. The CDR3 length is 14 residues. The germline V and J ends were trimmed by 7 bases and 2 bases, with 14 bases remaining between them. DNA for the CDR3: TGTGCCAGCACCCTACAAGCAGATAACACTGAAGCTTTCTTT. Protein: CASTLQADNTEAFF.

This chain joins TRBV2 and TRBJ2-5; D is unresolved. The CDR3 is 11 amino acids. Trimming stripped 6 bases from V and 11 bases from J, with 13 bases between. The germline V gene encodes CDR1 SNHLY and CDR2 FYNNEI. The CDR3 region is CASRPTDTQYF. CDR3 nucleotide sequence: TGTGCCAGCAGGCCCACAGATACGCAGTACTTC.

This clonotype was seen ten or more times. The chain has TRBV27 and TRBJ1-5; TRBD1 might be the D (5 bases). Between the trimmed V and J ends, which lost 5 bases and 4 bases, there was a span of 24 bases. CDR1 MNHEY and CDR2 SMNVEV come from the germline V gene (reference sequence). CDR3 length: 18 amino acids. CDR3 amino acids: CASSPSGVKSWGNQPQHF. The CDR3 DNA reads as TGTGCCAGCAGTCCCTCCGGTGTCAAATCTTGGGGGAATCAGCCCCAGCATTTT.

The CDR3 region has the DNA TGCAGCGCAGGGACCGAGCCCAGGAACTATGGCTACACCTTC. It translates to CSAGTEPRNYGYTF. The chain links TRBV29-1 to TRBJ1-2; perhaps TRBD1 as D (5 bases). CDR1 is SQVTM, CDR2 ANQGSEA, per germline. The CDR3 sequence is 14 residues long. Trimming shortened V by 7 bases and J by 2 bases, and 17 bases separated the two germline ends.

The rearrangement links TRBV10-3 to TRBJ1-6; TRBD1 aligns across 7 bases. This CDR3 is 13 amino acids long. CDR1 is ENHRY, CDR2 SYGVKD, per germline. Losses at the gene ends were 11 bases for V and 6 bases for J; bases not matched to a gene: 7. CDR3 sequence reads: CAQRTGANSPLHF. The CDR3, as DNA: TGTGCCCAAAGGACAGGAGCTAATTCACCCCTCCACTTT.

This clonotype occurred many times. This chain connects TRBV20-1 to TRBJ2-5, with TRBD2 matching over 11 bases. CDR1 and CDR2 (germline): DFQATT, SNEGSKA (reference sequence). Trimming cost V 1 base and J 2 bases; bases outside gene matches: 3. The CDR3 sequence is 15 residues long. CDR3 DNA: TGCAGTGCTAGAGGGGCTAGCGGGAGGCAAGAGACCCAGTACTTC. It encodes CSARGASGRQETQYF.

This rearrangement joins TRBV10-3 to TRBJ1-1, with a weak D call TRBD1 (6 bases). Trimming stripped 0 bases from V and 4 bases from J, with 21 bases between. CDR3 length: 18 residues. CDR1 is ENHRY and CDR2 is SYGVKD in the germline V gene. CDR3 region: CAISESRQARDGGTEAFF. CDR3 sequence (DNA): TGTGCCATCAGTGAGTCGAGACAGGCCAGAGATGGAGGCACTGAAGCTTTCTTT.

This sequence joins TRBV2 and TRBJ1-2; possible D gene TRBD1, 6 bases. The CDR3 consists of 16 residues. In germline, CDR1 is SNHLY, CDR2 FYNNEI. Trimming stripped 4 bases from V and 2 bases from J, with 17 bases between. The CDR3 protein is CASSARLGHKNYGYTF. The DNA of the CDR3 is TGTGCCAGCAGTGCTAGACTGGGACACAAGAACTATGGCTACACCTTC.

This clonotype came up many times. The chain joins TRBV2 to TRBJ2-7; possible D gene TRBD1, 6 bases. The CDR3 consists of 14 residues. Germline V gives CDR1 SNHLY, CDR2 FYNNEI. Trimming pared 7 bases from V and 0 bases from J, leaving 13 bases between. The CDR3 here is CASTGRDTSYEQYF. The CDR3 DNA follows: TGTGCCAGCACCGGAAGGGACACCTCCTACGAGCAGTACTTC.